The sequence of this TCR beta chain was determined in a study of cytomegalovirus exposure and HLA in healthy donors. Study results and limitations: Listed as cytomegalovirus-associated were around 160 TCR beta chains. Later analysis associated a missense DCLRE1C variant with TCR beta V- and J-gene trimming. TCR beta V segments were, for the most part, productive about 87% or about 30% of the time in an earlier analysis. Accounts indicate the classifier identified cytomegalovirus status with strong specificity and sensitivity.

A multiplex PCR was run with 60 Vbeta primers and 13 Jbeta primers. Here immunoSEQ multiplex PCR was the method, and the copy in TCRdb shows in-frame clones only, minus some. In the table there are 110,000 or so clones, 82% of which are singletons. This CDR3 comprises 12 residues. The ends were cut back, 11 bases at V and 2 bases at J, with 9 bases in the middle. In germline, CDR1 is MDHEN, CDR2 SYDVKM. This clone occurred a few times. Its antigen is as yet unknown. The sequence came from a woman aged 18-35 years in good health and CMV-seronegative. The source material was PBMCs. The V gene is TRBV28, the J gene TRBJ1-4; D possibly corresponds to TRBD1 (5 bases). CDR3: CAVGATNEKLFF. Here the CDR3 DNA reads TGTGCCGTAGGGGCCACTAATGAAAAACTGTTTTTT.